Below, 2 T cell receptor beta chains from the same sample are listed, as sequenced in a study of vaccination and CD4 T cells after COVID-19. These receptors' antigens are unknown. Cultured CD4+ T cells had their DNA profiled by the Oncomine TCR Beta short-read assay. A single record per CDR3 protein comes from TCRdb applying MiXCR to the PCR reads. The table shows 7,500 or so distinct CDR3 sequences, with around a quarter occurring only once. Treatment here: roughly ten-day PBMC culture with coronavirus spike peptide pools or control peptides (ViraFEST assay). From the unexposed donor, CD4+ T cells were collected ahead of the COVID-19 pandemic (2011-2018). Sequences were obtained from CD4+ T cells from blood, cultured in vitro. The source is a human donor in good health.

The V gene is TRBV28, the J gene TRBJ1-1, with D maybe TRBD1 (5 bases). The length of the CDR3 is 15 residues. Germline V CDR1 and CDR2: MDHEN, SYDVKM. Deletions cut 3 bases from V and 4 bases from J, with 15 bases between. The CDR3 sequence: CASSLGGIRGTEAFF. CDR3 bases: TGTGCCAGCAGTTTGGGGGGGATACGGGGCACTGAAGCTTTCTTT.

In this sample, this clonotype turned up a few times. The CDR3 bases are TGTGCCAGCAGGGGAACGAGCACAGATACGCAGTATTTT. Amino acids: CASRGTSTDTQYF. This chain connects TRBV19 to TRBJ2-3; TRBD1 might be the D (6 bases). Germline assignment: CDR1 LNHDA and CDR2 SQIVND (reference sequence). With 9 bases removed from V and 0 bases from J, the gap between germline ends came to 10 bases. The CDR3 is 13 amino acids. Using reference TRBV19 and TRBJ2-3 for the parts outside the CDR3, the full variable domain is DGGITQSPKYLFRKEGQNVTLSCEQNLNHDAMYWYRQDPGQGLRLIYYSQIVNDFQKGDIAEGYSVSREKKESFPLTVTSAQKNPTAFYLCASRGTSTDTQYFGPGTRLTVL.